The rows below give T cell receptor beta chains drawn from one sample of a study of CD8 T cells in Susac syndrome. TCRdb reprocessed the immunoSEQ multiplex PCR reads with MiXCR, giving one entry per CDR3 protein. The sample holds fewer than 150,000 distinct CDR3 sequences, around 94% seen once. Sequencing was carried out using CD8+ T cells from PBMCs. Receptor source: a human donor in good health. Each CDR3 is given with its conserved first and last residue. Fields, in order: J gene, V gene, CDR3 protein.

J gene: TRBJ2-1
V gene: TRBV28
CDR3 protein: CASSLWTSGDNEQFF

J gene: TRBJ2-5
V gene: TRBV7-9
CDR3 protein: CASRGGSQETQYF

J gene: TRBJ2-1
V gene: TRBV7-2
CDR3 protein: CATARTAHNEQFF

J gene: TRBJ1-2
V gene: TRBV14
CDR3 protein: CASSQDQGLGYTF

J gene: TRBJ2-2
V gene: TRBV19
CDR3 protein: CASSPTGWTGELFF

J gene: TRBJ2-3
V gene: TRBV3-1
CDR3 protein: CASSQALWTSGDTQYF

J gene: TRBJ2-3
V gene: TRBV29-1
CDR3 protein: CSVEIDTQYF

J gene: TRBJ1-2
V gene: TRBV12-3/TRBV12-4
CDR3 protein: CASSFTPNYGYTF

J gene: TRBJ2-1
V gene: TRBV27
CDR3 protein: CASSFQAGGSYNEQFF

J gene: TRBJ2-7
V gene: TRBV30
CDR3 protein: CAWGTGLYEQYF

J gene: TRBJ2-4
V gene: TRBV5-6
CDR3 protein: CASSLNRADIQYF

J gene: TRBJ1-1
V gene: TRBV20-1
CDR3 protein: CSARPLSVSEAFF

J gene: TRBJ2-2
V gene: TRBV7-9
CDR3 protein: CASSLIGTGELFF

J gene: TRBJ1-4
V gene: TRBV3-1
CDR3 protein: CASSQDPGQATTNEKLFF

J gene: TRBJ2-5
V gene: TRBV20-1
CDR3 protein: CSARDVRAGGETQYF